Sequencing of this T cell receptor (beta chain) was carried out in a study of T cells in Graves' hyperthyroidism and ophthalmopathy. Whole-study context: Blood was drawn when the patient was first diagnosed and still untreated.

Amplification of TCR beta CDR3 regions used RNA as the template. HTBI primers were used for first-round RT-PCR of the TCR CDR3. TCRdb re-called the multiplex PCR reads through MiXCR, storing one row per CDR3 protein. The sample records approximately 600,000 distinct CDR3 sequences, approximately 14% being singletons. Patients were excluded because of uncontrolled infection, other autoimmune disease, pregnancy or lactation. Germline CDR1 is SGDLS and CDR2 is YYNGEE. CDR3 length equals 16 residues. Between the trimmed V and J ends, which lost 2 bases and 0 bases, there was a span of 11 bases. This clonotype was observed many times.

The J gene is TRBJ2-2, the V gene TRBV9; D perhaps matches TRBD1 (6 bases). The specimen sequenced was blood. This TCR came from a woman in her twenties or thirties with Graves' hyperthyroidism that later progressed to Graves' ophthalmopathy. The CDR3 spells CASSVGQTPNTGELFF. The DNA for the CDR3 is TGTGCCAGCAGCGTGGGACAAACCCCGAACACCGGGGAGCTGTTTTTT.